The 11 T cell receptor beta chains below all came from one sample that was sequenced in a study of OX40 agonist ivuxolimab in advanced cancers. Generated by immunoSEQ multiplex PCR, the TCRdb table keeps only in-frame clones and is missing some. The repertoire holds nearly 80,000 clones, with more than 90% as singletons. The material was CD4+ or CD8+ T cells sorted from blood, obtained in a trial of the OX40 agonist ivuxolimab. Receptors originate from an adult with an advanced solid tumor such as melanoma, head and neck, liver or kidney cancer.

This chain joins TRBV9 and TRBJ2-7; a possible D gene is TRBD2 (6 bases). This CDR3 region has 15 residues. The V and J ends lost 0 bases and 0 bases respectively, with 10 bases between them. Per germline, CDR1 SGDLS and CDR2 YYNGEE. CDR3 protein: CASSVASASSYEQYF. The CDR3 nucleotides read TGTGCCAGCAGCGTAGCTAGCGCTTCCTCCTACGAGCAGTACTTC.

J is TRBJ2-3 and V is TRBV5-4, with a tentative D call TRBD1 (5 bases). V was shortened by 4 bases and J by 4 bases, with 13 bases between the two germline ends. Germline CDR1 and CDR2: SGHNT and YYREEE (reference sequence). This CDR3 is built from 14 residues. The CDR3 bases are TGTGCCAGCAGCCGCAAGGGGTTGTCAGATACGCAGTATTTT. Translation: CASSRKGLSDTQYF.

The rearrangement links TRBV9 to TRBJ1-1, with D hard to call. The CDR3 consists of 14 residues. Trimming left V 2 bases short and J 1 base short, with 9 bases between. The germline gives CDR1 SGDLS, CDR2 YYNGEE. CDR3 sequence reads: CASSVLHTNTEAFF. Here the CDR3 DNA reads TGTGCCAGCAGCGTTTTACATACGAACACTGAAGCTTTCTTT. The variable domain in full, completed from reference TRBV9 and TRBJ1-1, reads DSGVTQTPKHLITATGQRVTLRCSPRSGDLSVYWYQQSLDQGLQFLIQYYNGEERAKGNILERFSAQQFPDLHSELNLSSLELGDSALYFCASSVLHTNTEAFFGQGTRLTVV.

The rearrangement joins TRBV18 to TRBJ1-4; D unclear. With 3 bases removed from V and 7 bases from J, the gap between germline ends came to 12 bases. This CDR3 spans 14 amino acids. Germline CDR1 and CDR2: KGHSH and LQKENI. CDR3 region: CASSPGQSPEKLFF. As DNA, the CDR3 is TGTGCCAGCTCACCTGGCCAATCCCCTGAAAAACTGTTTTTT.

This clone appeared a single time. This chain joins TRBV7-9 and TRBJ1-3; maybe TRBD1 (5 bases). V was clipped by 4 bases and J by 7 bases, with 11 bases between them. Germline CDR1 SEHNR, CDR2 FQNEAQ (reference sequence). This CDR3 is built from 13 residues. The chain's CDR3 is CASSSGDFNTIYF. The CDR3, as DNA: TGTGCCAGCAGCTCGGGGGACTTTAACACCATATATTTT.

This clone has a handful of counts. The V call is TRBV30, the J call TRBJ1-5; D remains unclear. With 1 base removed from V and 0 bases from J, the gap between germline ends came to 7 bases. CDR1 and CDR2 (germline): GTSNPN, SVGIG (reference sequence). This CDR3 region has 14 residues. The CDR3 protein is CAWSGADSNQPQHF. CDR3 sequence (DNA): TGTGCCTGGAGTGGAGCAGATAGCAATCAGCCCCAGCATTTT.

The chain is built from TRBV28 and TRBJ2-5; the D gene is possibly TRBD1 (5 bases). V lost 9 bases and J 4 bases, leaving 15 bases between the germline ends. Germline assignment: CDR1 MDHEN and CDR2 SYDVKM. The CDR3 is 13 residues long. In DNA form, the CDR3 reads TGTGCCAGTGGAGACAGTTTTGCAGAGACCCAGTACTTC. It specifies CASGDSFAETQYF.

This chain links TRBV6-5 with TRBJ1-1; TRBD1 matches at 7 bases. This CDR3 has 15 residues. Germline V lookup: CDR1 MNHEY, CDR2 SVGAGI. V lost 7 bases, J lost 1 base, and 9 bases stayed unmatched. The CDR3 spells CASTTTGAGNTEAFF. The CDR3 DNA reads as TGTGCCAGCACTACCACAGGGGCCGGGAACACTGAAGCTTTCTTT.

Only a few counts were recorded for this clone. The rearrangement links TRBV6-1 to TRBJ1-1; no firm D call. V was shortened by 7 bases and J by 1 base, with 13 bases between the two germline ends. Germline V gene sequence: CDR1 MNHNS, CDR2 SASEGT. The CDR3 spans 14 residues. For the CDR3, the DNA is TGTGCCAGCACCGTAGGAAGAGGGAACACTGAAGCTTTCTTT. Translating gives CASTVGRGNTEAFF.

The V and J genes are TRBV7-8 and TRBJ2-3, with D perhaps matching TRBD2 (5 bases). Per germline, CDR1 SGHVS and CDR2 FQNEAQ. The CDR3 spans 15 residues. V lost 1 base, J lost 5 bases, and 13 bases lay in between. The CDR3 here is CASSLGGASQDTQYF. DNA for the CDR3: TGTGCCAGCAGCTTAGGGGGAGCTAGCCAAGATACGCAGTATTTT.

V usage is TRBV5-1 and J usage is TRBJ2-1; no definite D call. Germline V gene sequence: CDR1 SGHRS, CDR2 YFSETQ. This CDR3 spans 13 amino acids. Trimming removed 3 bases from V and 7 bases from J, with 11 bases in between. The CDR3 coding sequence is TGCGCCAGCAGCTATCCGGGTCTAAATGAGCAGTTCTTC. It specifies CASSYPGLNEQFF.